In its sample, the clone carrying this T cell receptor (beta chain) was seen many times. Its antigen remains unknown. V lost 5 bases, J lost 14 bases, and 13 bases lay in between. CDR1 is SGHNT, CDR2 YENEEA, per germline. The CDR3 runs to 12 residues. This sample was taken from a study of T cell repertoires in cytomegalovirus infection. Looking at the study overall: The authors relied on CMV epitopes, both recently identified HLA-C-restricted and well-studied HLA-B-restricted. Points from the study as a whole: The ex vivo response was dominated by HLA-C-restricted CMV-specific TCR beta clonotypes. Cumulative public TCR beta family frequency identified carriers of CMV plus the relevant HLA.

TCRdb re-derived calls from the reads in MiXCR, one entry per CDR3 protein. This table holds hundreds of thousands of distinct CDR3 sequences, around 35% found once. The gene calls are TRBV11-3 and TRBJ1-6; D call uncertain. The starting material was cultured PBMCs, obtained from culture after CMV antigen stimulation. The origin of this receptor is a human donor in good health (CMV status not recorded). Some clones in this sample may be carry-over from other donors' samples. CDR3 DNA: TGTGCCAGCAGCACCAGGACGGGCTCCCTCCACTTT. As protein: CASSTRTGSLHF.